The T cell receptor (beta chain) under discussion was sequenced for a study of OX40 agonist ivuxolimab in advanced cancers. This CDR3 has 13 amino acids. J gave up 6 bases and V 4 bases, and 3 bases lay outside the gene matches. Germline loops: CDR1 SGDLS, CDR2 YYNGEE. At cycle 4 day 1, cycle 7 day 1, and baseline, blood was sampled. Sequencing used immunoSEQ multiplex PCR; TCRdb keeps in-frame clones, though not all of them. This table holds some 75,000 clones, more than 75% found once. The chain uses TRBV9 and TRBJ1-2; the match to TRBD1 covers 10 bases. The receptor comes from an adult with an advanced solid tumor such as melanoma, head and neck, liver or kidney cancer. Here the sequenced sample was CD4+ or CD8+ T cells sorted from blood, taken in a trial of the OX40 agonist ivuxolimab. CDR3 nucleotide sequence: TGTGCCAGCAGCCTGACAGGGGGCAATGGCTACACCTTC. Translating gives CASSLTGGNGYTF.